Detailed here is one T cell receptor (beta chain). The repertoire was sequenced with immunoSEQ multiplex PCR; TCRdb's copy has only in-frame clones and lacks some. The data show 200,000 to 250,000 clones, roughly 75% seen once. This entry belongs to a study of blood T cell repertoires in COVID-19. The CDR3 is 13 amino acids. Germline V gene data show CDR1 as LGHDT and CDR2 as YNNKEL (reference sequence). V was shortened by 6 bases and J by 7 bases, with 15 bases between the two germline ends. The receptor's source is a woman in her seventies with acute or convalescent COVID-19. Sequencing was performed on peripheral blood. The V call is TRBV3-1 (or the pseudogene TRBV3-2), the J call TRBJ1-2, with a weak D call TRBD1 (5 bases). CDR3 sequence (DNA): TGTGCCAGCAGTTGGCAGTCCGGGGGTGGCTACACCTTC. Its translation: CASSWQSGGGYTF.